This TCR beta chain was profiled in a study of cytomegalovirus exposure and HLA in healthy donors (dated 2017 in TCRdb). Concerning the study at large: An earlier analysis of roughly 570 of the donors reported approximately 260 Gb of sequence data and 95 million to 140 million unique TCR beta sequences obtained from roughly 180 million T cells. About 300 gigabases of sequencing data and tens of millions of unique TCR sequences were included in an early release covering over 600 HLA-typed donors. Among the 398 genotyped donors, approximately 77% belonged to the genetic ancestry cluster associated with self-reported Caucasian donors. The study aimed to test whether cataloging public T cell receptors could reveal signatures of past pathogen exposure. The study profiled the T cell repertoires of approximately 700 subjects by immunosequencing and related them to cytomegalovirus serostatus. Along with the approximately 700-subject first cohort, a separate validation cohort of roughly 110 different subjects was used. To predict cytomegalovirus infection status, the study combined high-throughput TCR immunosequencing, statistical association of individual TCRs with disease status, and machine learning. To study patterns of TCR occurrence, a later analysis re-analyzed previously published TCR beta repertoires from 500 to 850 donors and added high-resolution HLA genotyping. In the later analysis, no new phenotypic data were used to find candidate immune exposures; instead, reliance was placed on TCR beta sequences and their occurrence across donors. To decide whether each TCR beta V gene segment behaved as functional or pseudogenic, an earlier analysis of some 600 of the donors relied on high-throughput TCR beta sequencing. Donor age, sex, ethnicity and CMV serostatus were compiled alongside the repertoire data. In a later genetic analysis, genome-wide SNP genotypes for 398 of the 666 donors were used, and that subset was treated as a discovery cohort. Every repertoire in the discovery cohort had been generated on one and the same sequencing platform. HLA typing included class I and class II loci at four-digit resolution. The number of typed donors differed by locus: about 629-630 for A, B, C, DRB1 and DQB1; approximately 540 for DQA1; 606 for DPA1; and around 450 for DPB1. Because of strong linkage in the cohort, roughly five DR-DQ haplotypes were treated as single units for association and clustering. Among under 450 genotyped donors of the cohort, an average of around 240,000 unique TCR beta nucleotide sequences were sequenced per donor, roughly 18% of them non-productive. Summary of the overall study and its limitations: The cohort was sequenced for TCR beta chains only, and without alpha or paired-chain data the features that could be detected were limited. A further reported finding was that TCR beta sequences accurately predicted the HLA-A and HLA-B alleles for most subjects in the first cohort. Because the 87-base-pair reads could not distinguish some IMGT-functional V segments, including TRBV6-2 and TRBV6-3, those segments were excluded. Compared with the 666-donor mean, donors in an Asian-associated ancestry cluster had fewer N-insertions in productive TCRs, according to a later genetic analysis. In a later analysis, most CMV-associated TCR beta chains were found to appear HLA-restricted, with HLA associations seemingly driven largely by CMV exposure. A cluster of highly shared sequence variants was judged likely to be a technical artifact of the sequencing pipeline. A later analysis reported that several top co-occurrence clusters appeared linked to parvovirus B19, influenza, CMV and Epstein-Barr virus. A total of roughly 160 TCR beta chains were listed by the study as associated with cytomegalovirus. Broadly in line with IMGT annotations, most TCR beta V segments showed up in productive rearrangements about 87% or about 30% of the time in an earlier analysis of around 550 of the donors. Compared with equally common non-associated chains, HLA-associated TCR beta chains in a later analysis were more clonally expanded and had lower generation probabilities. At a false discovery rate of 0.05, a later analysis linked fewer than 20,000 TCR beta sequences to specific HLA alleles. The earlier analysis of 587 of the donors excluded around 17 rarely observed V segments, including chromosome 9 orphons, because counts were too low. Most TCR sequences were observed very rarely across donors, whereas some public TCRs were present in many individuals. The classifier was reported to diagnose cytomegalovirus status with high specificity and sensitivity in both the original cohort and the validation cohort. Because HLA typing was missing for some donors at each locus, association tests included only the typed subset. The only immune exposure information available for the cohort was CMV serostatus. The presence/absence analyses assumed that sequencing depth was roughly uniform across donors, and that assumption may not be true. According to the authors, the approach could potentially be generalized to other disease states and immunological phenotypes. When HLA alleles, especially DR and DQ, strongly co-occurred, attributing TCR associations to individual alleles was difficult. In a later analysis, the rate of TCR association differed among HLA loci, with DRB1 alleles having the most associated TCRs and HLA-C alleles having the fewest. A few of the identified cytomegalovirus-associated TCR beta chains were confirmed in vitro to be specific for cytomegalovirus antigens. An association between a missense DCLRE1C variant and V-gene and J-gene trimming of TCR beta chains was found in a later genetic analysis and replicated in an independent cohort. Linkage disequilibrium might explain the correlated functional status among segregating V segments, but an unknown experimental factor could not be ruled out.

The library was generated by the immunoSEQ multiplex PCR assay. For the multiplex PCR, a mixture combining 60 forward primers for TCR Vbeta segments and 13 reverse primers for TCR Jbeta segments was used. A multiplex PCR assay on genomic DNA amplified the CDR3 region of rearranged TCR beta genes. The Illumina HiSeq System was used to sequence the amplified TCR beta libraries as 87-base-pair reads. As for how the authors treated the data: Across the 670 or so repertoires, a later analysis counted roughly 84 million unique TCR beta chains, about 10 million of which were shared by at least two donors. A nearest-neighbor algorithm error-corrected the raw reads and collapsed the reads into unique sequences, merging closely related sequences to remove PCR and sequencing errors. CDR3 sequences were aligned to IMGT reference sequences to assign V, D and J gene segments. For a sequence to be retained, at least a six-nucleotide match to both a V gene segment and a J gene segment was required. Rearrangements were called productive when the CDR3 lacked stop codons and stayed in frame with V and J; all others were non-productive. CDR3 was defined by IMGT convention, running from the second conserved V-encoded cysteine to the conserved J-encoded phenylalanine. The earlier analysis of approximately 500 of the donors excluded sequences that lacked an unambiguous match to a single V gene segment. In an earlier analysis of about 590 of the donors, a V segment was called functional when productive rearrangements were above 56.7%, and segregating when the standard deviation between donors exceeded 5%. A statistical classification framework was built for diagnosing cytomegalovirus status from the catalog of TCR beta chain sequences. In a later analysis, V and J genes were assigned by comparing TCR nucleotide sequences against IMGT/GENE-DB human TR gene sequences. The TCRdist pipeline was used in a later analysis to assign CDR3 sequences and most-parsimonious VDJ recombination scenarios. A later analysis defined each TCR beta chain by its CDR3 amino acid sequence plus V-gene family, and excluded reads lacking a unique V-gene family. As a way to deal with suspected cross-contamination and a sequencing artifact, a later analysis dropped approximately 590 nucleotide sequences that were highly shared and had low generation probability. For each public chain, a later analysis derived a clonal expansion index from normalized ranks of inferred template counts within each repertoire. Generation probabilities in a later analysis came from a VDJ recombination model fitted to out-of-frame rearrangements, and those results were checked against IGoR. In a later analysis, hypergeometric tests were used to score TCR-TCR, TCR-HLA and TCR-CMV co-occurrence, with a repertoire-size bias correction applied to TCR pairs. False discovery rates were estimated in a later analysis by permuting HLA or CMV assignments 20 times. In a later analysis, co-occurring TCRs were grouped using DBSCAN, and TCRdist sequence similarity was added for clustering within HLA-allele-positive subsets. Repertoires with fewer than 30,000 or more than 120,000 public chains were left out of co-occurrence clustering, as were four to six repertoires with anomalous nucleotide sharing. Drawn from immuneACCESS, this table holds only the in-frame rearrangements with V and J called that TCRdb kept. Clones are partly lost; checked studies trace under half to an unresolved V gene and leave the rest unexplained. D and trimming were read from the DNA, whereas the V and J calls and clone size are those reported in that table. The sample profile shows about 110,000 clones; about 81% of them were found once. The top ten clones comprise approximately 2.4% of the sample.

V gives up 4 bases and J gives up 0 bases, and the segment between their germline ends measures 10 bases. The germline V gene yields KGHSH for CDR1 and LQKENI for CDR2. The CDR3 sequence holds 15 residues, the cysteine and phenylalanine included. Solely the CDR3 DNA is kept, with 45 bases framed from the first base. The cohort consisted of hundreds of healthy bone marrow donors. All cohort members were sampled while nominally healthy, although unrecorded immune exposures were likely present. The donor was CMV seropositive and belonged to the group of around 300 seropositive cohort members. A peripheral blood sample was provided by each donor, and peripheral blood mononuclear cells were used for TCR beta sequencing. Genomic DNA was extracted from the blood cell samples with the Qiagen DNeasy Blood Extraction Kit. As for this clone: Its antigen is currently not known. No much larger clonotype is one base removed from it; base qualities were not supplied.

The TCR comes from a man between 25 and 39 years old in good health and CMV-seropositive. In this chain, TRBV18 is recombined with TRBJ1-3, with no confident D gene call. The sample was PBMCs. The nucleotides are TGTGCCAGCTCACGAGCAGCGAGCTCTGGAAACACCATATATTTT. Its translation is CASSRAASSGNTIYF.